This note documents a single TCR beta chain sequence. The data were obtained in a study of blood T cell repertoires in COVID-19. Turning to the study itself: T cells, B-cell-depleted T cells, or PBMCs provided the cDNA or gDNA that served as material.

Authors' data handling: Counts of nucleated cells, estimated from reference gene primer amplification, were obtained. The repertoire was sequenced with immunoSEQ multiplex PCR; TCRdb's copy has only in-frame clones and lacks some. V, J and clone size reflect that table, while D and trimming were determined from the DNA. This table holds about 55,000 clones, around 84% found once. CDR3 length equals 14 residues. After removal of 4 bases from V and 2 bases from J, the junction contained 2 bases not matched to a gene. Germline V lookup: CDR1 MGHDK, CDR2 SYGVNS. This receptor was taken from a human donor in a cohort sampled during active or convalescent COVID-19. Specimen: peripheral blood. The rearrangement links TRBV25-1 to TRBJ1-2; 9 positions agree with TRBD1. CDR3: CASSGGQGNYGYTF. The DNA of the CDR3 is TGTGCCAGCAGTGGGGGACAGGGAAACTATGGCTACACCTTC.